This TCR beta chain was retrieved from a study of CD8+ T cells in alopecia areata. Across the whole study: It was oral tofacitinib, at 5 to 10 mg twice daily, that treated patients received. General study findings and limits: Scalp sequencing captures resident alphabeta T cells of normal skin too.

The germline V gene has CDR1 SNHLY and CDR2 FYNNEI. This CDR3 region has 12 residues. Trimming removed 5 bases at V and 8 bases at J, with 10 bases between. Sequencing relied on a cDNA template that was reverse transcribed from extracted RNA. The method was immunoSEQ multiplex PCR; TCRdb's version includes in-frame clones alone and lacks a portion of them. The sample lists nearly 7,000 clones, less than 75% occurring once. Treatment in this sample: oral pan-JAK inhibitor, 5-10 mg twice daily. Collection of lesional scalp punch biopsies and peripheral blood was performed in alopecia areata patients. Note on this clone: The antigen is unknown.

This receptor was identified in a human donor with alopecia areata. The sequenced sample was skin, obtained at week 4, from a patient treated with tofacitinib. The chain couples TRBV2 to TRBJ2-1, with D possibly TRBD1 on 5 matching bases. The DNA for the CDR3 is TGTGCCAGCAGTCAGGGTACAGATGAGCAGTTCTTC. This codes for CASSQGTDEQFF.